The 11 T cell receptor beta chains below were found in one sample sequenced in a study of blood T cell repertoires in COVID-19. Measured with immunoSEQ multiplex PCR; TCRdb has only the in-frame clones, and not every one. The data show roughly 250,000 clones, 88% seen once. The material sequenced was PBMCs or T cells enriched from blood (not recorded which). These receptor sequences come from a woman aged 45-59 years who had recovered from COVID-19.

This clone was observed a few times. The V and J genes are TRBV7-2 and TRBJ1-1; 8 nucleotides line up with TRBD1. Germline V gene lookup returns CDR1 SGHTA and CDR2 FQGNSA. Losses at the gene ends were 1 base for V and 3 bases for J; bases not matched to a gene: 4. The CDR3 sequence is 15 residues long. The CDR3 reads CASSLVSGGDTEAFF. For the CDR3, the DNA is TGTGCCAGCAGCTTAGTTTCAGGGGGCGACACTGAAGCTTTCTTT.

This clone was counted a single time. The rearrangement uses TRBV6-5 and TRBJ2-2; D might be TRBD1 (5 bases). The V gene lost 5 bases and the J gene lost 0 bases, with 10 bases spanning the gap. This CDR3 has 15 amino acids. Per germline, CDR1 MNHEY and CDR2 SVGAGI. The CDR3: CASSITGSNTGELFF. CDR3 DNA sequence: TGTGCCAGCAGTATTACAGGATCGAACACCGGGGAGCTGTTTTTT.

This clone was observed once. CDR3 amino acids: CASEWQVTEAFF. The CDR3 coding sequence is TGTGCCAGCGAGTGGCAGGTCACTGAAGCTTTCTTT. The chain is built from TRBV2 and TRBJ1-1; D not resolved. The V gene's germline CDR1 is SNHLY and CDR2 FYNNEI. The V end lost 8 bases, the J end lost 4 bases, and 11 bases lay between the germline ends. The CDR3 has 12 residues.

CDR3 DNA sequence: TGCAGCGCTACGGGACAGGGGGCGGACTATGGCTACACCTTC. This encodes CSATGQGADYGYTF. The chain uses TRBV29-1 and TRBJ1-2; 12 bases map to TRBD1. This CDR3 has 14 residues. With V trimmed by 7 bases and J by 3 bases, 6 bases remained unmatched. Germline lookup yields CDR1 SQVTM and CDR2 ANQGSEA.

V usage is TRBV19 and J usage is TRBJ1-5; 7 nucleotides agree with TRBD1. V was pared by 3 bases and J by 5 bases, with 10 bases of the junction left unmatched. Germline CDR1 and CDR2: LNHDA and SQIVND (reference sequence). This CDR3 has 16 residues. This chain's CDR3 is CASSILGQGVYQPQHF. As DNA, the CDR3 is TGTGCCAGTAGTATCTTGGGGCAGGGGGTTTATCAGCCCCAGCATTTT.

The chain is built from TRBV20-1 and TRBJ2-5, with 13 bases lining up with TRBD2. The CDR3 is made up of 16 amino acids. After removal of 3 bases from V and 4 bases from J, the junction contained 8 bases not matched to a gene. CDR1 DFQATT and CDR2 SNEGSKA come from the germline V gene (reference sequence). As DNA, the CDR3 is TGCAGTGCTAGTACTAGCGGGAGGGCCCCGGGAGAGACCCAGTACTTC. It encodes CSASTSGRAPGETQYF.

This clone was counted a single time. This chain links TRBV28 with TRBJ1-4, with D perhaps TRBD1 (5 bases). This CDR3 spans 16 amino acids. The germline V gene encodes CDR1 MDHEN and CDR2 SYDVKM. Trimming shortened V by 5 bases and J by 6 bases, and 19 bases separated the two germline ends. This chain's CDR3 is CASSPTIVGDHEKLFF. As DNA, the CDR3 is TGTGCCAGCAGTCCAACTATAGTAGGGGATCATGAAAAACTGTTTTTT.

The chain recombines TRBV6-5 with TRBJ1-1; the D is unclear. V dropped 4 bases and J dropped 0 bases, with 6 bases sitting between them. CDR1 and CDR2 from the germline V gene are MNHEY and SVGAGI. The CDR3 is 13 amino acids. This CDR3 reads CASSSNLNTEAFF. CDR3 nucleotide sequence: TGTGCCAGCAGTTCTAATTTGAACACTGAAGCTTTCTTT.

This chain links TRBV19 with TRBJ2-2, with a tentative D call TRBD1 (5 bases). The CDR3 has 15 amino acids. Germline CDR1 reads LNHDA; CDR2 reads SQIVND (reference sequence). V lost 6 bases and J lost 1, with 12 bases in between. The CDR3 DNA follows: TGTGCCAGTAGGGGAAATAGGGGGAACACCGGGGAGCTGTTTTTT. Protein: CASRGNRGNTGELFF. The full variable domain, in which reference TRBV19 and TRBJ2-2 provide the parts outside the CDR3, is DGGITQSPKYLFRKEGQNVTLSCEQNLNHDAMYWYRQDPGQGLRLIYYSQIVNDFQKGDIAEGYSVSREKKESFPLTVTSAQKNPTAFYLCASRGNRGNTGELFFGEGSRLTVL.

This CDR3 is CASSPPGGGRETQYF. Here the CDR3 DNA reads TGTGCCAGCTCACCTCCCGGTGGGGGCCGGGAGACCCAGTACTTC. The genes are TRBV18 and TRBJ2-5; weak D call: TRBD1 (6 bases). CDR1 and CDR2 (germline): KGHSH, LQKENI. The CDR3 extends over 15 amino acids. V was cut by 3 bases and J by 5 bases, with 16 bases left in between. Full variable domain (rest looked up from reference TRBV18 and TRBJ2-5): NAGVMQNPRHLVRRRGQEARLRCSPMKGHSHVYWYRQLPEEGLKFMVYLQKENIIDESGMPKERFSAEFPKEGPSILRIQQVVRGDSAAYFCASSPPGGGRETQYFGPGTRLLVL.

The chain joins TRBV7-8 to TRBJ2-5, with D tentatively TRBD1 (6 bases). Trimming removed 5 bases at V and 1 base at J, with 14 bases between. From germline, CDR1 is SGHVS and CDR2 FQNEAQ. The length of the CDR3 is 15 residues. This CDR3 reads CASSRNRQVQETQYF. The DNA for the CDR3 is TGTGCCAGCAGCAGAAACCGACAGGTCCAAGAGACCCAGTACTTC.